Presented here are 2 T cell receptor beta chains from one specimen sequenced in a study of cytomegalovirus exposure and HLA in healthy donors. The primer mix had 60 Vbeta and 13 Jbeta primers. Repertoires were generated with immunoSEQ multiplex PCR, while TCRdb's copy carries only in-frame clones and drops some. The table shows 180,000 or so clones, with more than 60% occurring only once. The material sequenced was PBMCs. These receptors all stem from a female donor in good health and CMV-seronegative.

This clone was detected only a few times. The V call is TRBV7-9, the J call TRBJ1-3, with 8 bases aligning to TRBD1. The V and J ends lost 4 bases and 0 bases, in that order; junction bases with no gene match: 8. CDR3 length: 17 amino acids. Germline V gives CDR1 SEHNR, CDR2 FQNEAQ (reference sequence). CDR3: CASSSSKDRASGNTIYF. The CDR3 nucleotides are TGTGCCAGCAGCTCGAGCAAGGACAGGGCCTCTGGAAACACCATATATTTT.

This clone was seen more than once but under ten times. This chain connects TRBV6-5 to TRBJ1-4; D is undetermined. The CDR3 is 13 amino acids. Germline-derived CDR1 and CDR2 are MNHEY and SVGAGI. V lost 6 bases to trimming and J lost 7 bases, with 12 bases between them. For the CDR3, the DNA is TGTGCCAGCAGACTGGGCTTCGGTGAAAAACTGTTTTTT. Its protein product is CASRLGFGEKLFF.